The present entry profiles one T cell receptor (beta chain) with its context. CDR1 is LGHNA and CDR2 is YNFKEQ in the germline V gene. The CDR3 sequence is 17 residues long. V was pared by 4 bases and J by 2 bases, with 9 bases of the junction left unmatched. Original data processing: Researchers report that nucleated cell counts were estimated from reference gene primer amplification. Assay: immunoSEQ multiplex PCR; the TCRdb copy retains only in-frame clones and omits some. The D gene and trimming were derived from the DNA, and the V and J assignments and clone size from that table. This table has about 270,000 clones, approximately 81% appearing once. The data stem from a study of blood T cell repertoires in COVID-19. On the study more broadly: Material from acute and convalescent COVID-19 was sourced from the United States, Italy and Spain.

The chain joins TRBV4-2 to TRBJ1-5, with 9 positions matching TRBD1. The source material was peripheral blood. This clonotype was obtained from a woman aged 60-75 years with active or convalescent COVID-19. The CDR3 region is CASSPQGGQGGNQPQHF. The CDR3 DNA reads as TGTGCCAGCAGCCCACAAGGGGGACAGGGAGGCAATCAGCCCCAGCATTTT.